The clone carrying this T cell receptor beta chain was picked up a small number of times. The antigen is unknown. One entry per CDR3 protein, called by TCRdb with MiXCR from the 5' RACE reads. Found here are about 730,000 distinct CDR3 sequences, approximately 22% of them singletons; the top ten hold roughly 4%. These data are taken from a study of identical twins. Study conclusions and caveats: Cord blood beta clonotypes that were abundant carried fewer insertions, and memory repertoires showed no such trend.

Germline V gene data show CDR1 as DFQATT and CDR2 as SNEGSKA (reference sequence). The CDR3 contains 14 residues. The ends were cut back, 1 base at V and 3 bases at J, with 11 bases in the middle. These data are also associated with another study on T cells expressing NK-cell markers.

The specimen was PBMCs. The chain employs TRBV20-1 and TRBJ2-3; perhaps TRBD2 as D (5 bases). This clonotype was sampled from a woman aged 18 to 35 in good health. The CDR3 protein is CSARAGVATDTQYF. The DNA of the CDR3 is TGCAGTGCTAGAGCGGGCGTAGCGACAGATACGCAGTATTTT.